The next 15 T cell receptor beta chains were all read from a single sample in a study of T cell responses to AZD1222 COVID-19 vaccine. TCRdb's copy holds only in-frame clones and misses some; the assay was immunoSEQ multiplex PCR. The table shows 56,000 or so clones, with approximately 85% occurring only once. Sequencing used peripheral blood, obtained on day 0 of AZD1222 vaccination. The receptors originated from an adult in good health.

The rearrangement links TRBV4-2 to TRBJ1-3; TRBD1 might be the D (5 bases). This CDR3 has 15 residues. Trimming removed 1 base from V and 3 bases from J, with 10 bases in between. CDR1 and CDR2 (germline): LGHNA, YNFKEQ. CDR3 nucleotides: TGTGCCAGCAGCCAAGCCGGGGGAGATGGAAACACCATATATTTT. It is translated as CASSQAGGDGNTIYF.

This chain joins TRBV3-1 (or the pseudogene TRBV3-2) and TRBJ2-5; perhaps TRBD1 as D (6 bases). Germline values: CDR1 LGHDT, CDR2 YNNKEL (reference sequence). This CDR3 region has 14 residues. Trimming left V 2 bases short and J 2 bases short, with 9 bases between. The CDR3 DNA sequence: TGTGCCAGCAGCCAACCCGGGACACAAGAGACCCAGTACTTC. Its translation is CASSQPGTQETQYF.

The rearrangement uses TRBV5-5 and TRBJ2-3; D is ambiguous. V was pared by 4 bases and J by 2 bases, with 11 bases between. This CDR3 has 14 amino acids. Germline V lookup: CDR1 SGHKS, CDR2 YYEKEE (reference sequence). The CDR3 DNA reads as TGTGCCAGCAGCGCTGGACCGAACACAGATACGCAGTATTTT. It specifies CASSAGPNTDTQYF.

This chain links TRBV5-6 with TRBJ2-3, with 9 bases identical to TRBD2. This CDR3 region has 19 residues. Germline V CDR1 and CDR2: SGHDT, YYEEEE. V lost 2 bases to trimming and J lost 0 bases; unmatched junction nucleotides: 13. CDR3: CASSLKTSGGRSSTDTQYF. CDR3 bases: TGTGCCAGCAGCTTAAAAACCAGCGGGGGGCGATCTAGCACAGATACGCAGTATTTT. The variable domain in full, completed from reference TRBV5-6 and TRBJ2-3, reads DAGVTQSPTHLIKTRGQQVTLRCSPKSGHDTVSWYQQALGQGPQFIFQYYEEEERQRGNFPDRFSGHQFPNYSSELNVNALLLGDSALYLCASSLKTSGGRSSTDTQYFGPGTRLTVL.

CDR3 region: CASWGSGNTIYF. The DNA for the CDR3 is TGTGCCAGCTGGGGCTCTGGAAACACCATATATTTT. The chain is built from TRBV28 and TRBJ1-3; D remains unclear. Germline-derived CDR1 and CDR2 are MDHEN and SYDVKM. The CDR3 is made up of 12 amino acids. Trimming left V 8 bases short and J 0 bases short, with 5 bases between.

V gene TRBV5-1 combines with J gene TRBJ1-1; 8 positions agree with TRBD1. V lost 0 bases, J lost 5 bases, and 3 bases stayed unmatched. CDR3 size: 14 residues. Per the germline V gene, CDR1 is SGHRS and CDR2 is YFSETQ. This CDR3 is CASSLGTGSTEAFF. Here the CDR3 DNA reads TGCGCCAGCAGCTTGGGGACAGGGTCGACTGAAGCTTTCTTT.

The J gene is TRBJ1-2, the V gene TRBV7-9; D unclear. CDR1 SEHNR and CDR2 FQNEAQ come from the germline V gene (reference sequence). V gave up 5 bases and J gave up 6 bases, with 16 bases separating them. The CDR3 has 14 residues. In DNA, the CDR3 is TGTGCCAGCAGCCCATTGGAGCCTCTACATGGCTACACCTTC. Protein sequence: CASSPLEPLHGYTF.

In its sample, this clone was seen once. This chain connects TRBV2 to TRBJ1-6, with D unclear. The CDR3 runs 13 residues. Germline loops: CDR1 SNHLY, CDR2 FYNNEI. V gave up 1 base and J gave up 7 bases, with 5 bases separating them. Here the CDR3 reads CASSEDRNSPLHF. The CDR3 nucleotides read TGTGCCAGCAGTGAAGATAGGAATTCACCCCTCCACTTT.

This clone was counted a few times. The chain uses TRBV5-1 and TRBJ1-3; D is unclear. Germline V gene sequence: CDR1 SGHRS, CDR2 YFSETQ. V was cut by 0 bases and J by 4 bases, with 5 bases left in between. The CDR3 runs to 13 residues. CDR3 sequence reads: CASSLDIGNTIYF. CDR3 nucleotide sequence: TGCGCCAGCAGCTTGGACATCGGAAACACCATATATTTT.

The chain has TRBV7-9 and TRBJ2-7; tentatively, D is TRBD1 (6 bases). The V end was cut by 5 bases, the J end by 0 bases, with 23 bases between. Germline V CDR1 and CDR2: SEHNR, FQNEAQ (reference sequence). The CDR3 consists of 18 residues. The CDR3 sequence is CASSPRGTGTPNSYEQYF. CDR3 DNA: TGTGCCAGCAGCCCCCGCGGAACCGGGACACCCAACTCCTACGAGCAGTACTTC.

V usage is TRBV18 and J usage is TRBJ1-6; D is uncertain. CDR1 KGHSH and CDR2 LQKENI come from the germline V gene. The V gene lost 2 bases and the J gene lost 10 bases, with 12 bases spanning the gap. CDR3 length equals 14 residues. The CDR3 sequence: CASSPWGFGSPLHF. The CDR3 nucleotides read TGTGCCAGCTCACCATGGGGATTCGGATCACCCCTCCACTTT.

The CDR3: CATSASGGVFNEQFF. The CDR3 nucleotides are TGTGCCACCAGTGCGAGCGGGGGGGTTTTCAATGAGCAGTTCTTC. The gene calls are TRBV24-1 and TRBJ2-1; 10 nucleotides align to TRBD2. V was pared by 5 bases and J by 6 bases, with 6 bases of the junction left unmatched. This CDR3 contains 15 residues. Germline V gene sequence: CDR1 KGHDR, CDR2 SFDVKD.

CDR3 DNA: TGTGCCAGCAGCTTAGTCCATCAGGGCAACTATGGCTACACCTTC. Translation: CASSLVHQGNYGYTF. The rearrangement joins TRBV11-2 to TRBJ1-2; D perhaps matches TRBD1 (5 bases). Trimming removed 1 base at V and 2 bases at J, with 11 bases between. CDR1 SGHAT and CDR2 FQNNGV come from the germline V gene. The CDR3 totals 15 residues. Using reference TRBV11-2 and TRBJ1-2 for the parts outside the CDR3, the full variable domain is EAGVAQSPRYKIIEKRQSVAFWCNPISGHATLYWYQQILGQGPKLLIQFQNNGVVDDSQLPKDRFSAERLKGVDSTLKIQPAKLEDSAVYLCASSLVHQGNYGYTFGSGTRLTVV.

V usage is TRBV20-1 and J usage is TRBJ1-6; D perhaps matches TRBD1 (5 bases). CDR1 is DFQATT, CDR2 SNEGSKA, per germline (reference sequence). This CDR3 contains 16 residues. V was pared by 3 bases and J by 10 bases, with 22 bases between. The CDR3 nucleotides read TGCAGTGCTAGTCGTTCGGGGGGTCAAGTGTGGTCACCCCTCCACTTT. It translates to CSASRSGGQVWSPLHF.

The V and J genes are TRBV5-6 and TRBJ1-2; D is unclear. Germline-derived CDR1 and CDR2 are SGHDT and YYEEEE. The length of the CDR3 is 13 residues. Trimming pared 0 bases from V and 7 bases from J, leaving 10 bases between. This CDR3 is CASSLGAGVGYTF. CDR3 in DNA: TGTGCCAGCAGCTTGGGAGCGGGCGTTGGCTACACCTTC.